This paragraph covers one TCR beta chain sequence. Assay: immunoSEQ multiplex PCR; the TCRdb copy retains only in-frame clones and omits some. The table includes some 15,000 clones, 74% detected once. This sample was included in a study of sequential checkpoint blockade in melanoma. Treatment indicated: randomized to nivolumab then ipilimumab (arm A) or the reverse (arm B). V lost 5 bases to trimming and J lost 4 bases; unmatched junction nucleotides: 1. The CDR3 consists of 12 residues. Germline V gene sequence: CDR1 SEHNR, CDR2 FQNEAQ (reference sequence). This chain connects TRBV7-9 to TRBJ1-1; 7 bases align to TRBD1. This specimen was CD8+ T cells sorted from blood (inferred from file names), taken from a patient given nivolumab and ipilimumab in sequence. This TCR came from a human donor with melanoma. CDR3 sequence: CASSPGGTEAFF. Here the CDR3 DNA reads TGTGCCAGCAGCCCAGGGGGCACTGAAGCTTTCTTT.